This TCR beta chain came from a study of cytomegalovirus exposure and HLA in healthy donors. Turning to the study itself: When fewer than 400 donors were genotyped, over 80% of them were found to fall in the Caucasian-associated ancestry cluster.

As to this clone: Its specificity is unknown.

Study conclusions and caveats: Most likely, a cluster of highly shared sequence variants arose as a sequencing artifact. Reportedly, fewer N-insertions than the 666-donor mean appeared in an Asian-associated ancestry cluster in a later analysis.

The PCR ran on 60 Vbeta and 13 Jbeta primers. Clones were sequenced by immunoSEQ multiplex PCR, and TCRdb holds only the in-frame ones, with some missing. This sample carries roughly 86,000 clones, about 62% of them seen once, and the ten largest clones take 3% to 4%. Germline CDR1 reads SEHNR; CDR2 reads FQNEAQ (reference sequence). V dropped 5 bases and J dropped 1 base, with 14 bases sitting between them. CDR3 length: 15 amino acids. The chain carries TRBV7-9 and TRBJ1-1; D is perhaps TRBD1 (5 bases). The material sequenced was PBMCs. The TCR comes from a man aged 25-40 years in good health and CMV-seronegative. CDR3 loop: CASSNTLGENTEAFF. The CDR3 nucleotides are TGTGCCAGCAGCAACACTTTAGGGGAGAACACTGAAGCTTTCTTT.